The 14 T cell receptor beta chains below were found in one sample sequenced in a study of cytotoxic CD8 clonotypes in ibrutinib-treated CLL. Clones were read by immunoSEQ multiplex PCR, and TCRdb kept only the in-frame ones, dropping some. The sample has under 300,000 clones; roughly 76% are singletons. The sequences come from PBMCs, collected at disease progression, from a patient treated with ibrutinib. These receptors were obtained from a human donor with chronic lymphocytic leukemia.

CDR3 sequence: CASSLGRTNYGYTF. In DNA, the CDR3 is TGTGCCAGCAGCTTAGGTAGAACGAACTATGGCTACACCTTC. The chain has TRBV7-8 and TRBJ1-2; D is unclear. Trimming removed 1 base from V and 2 bases from J, with 8 bases in between. Germline V gives CDR1 SGHVS, CDR2 FQNEAQ. This CDR3 has 14 residues.

This CDR3 reads CASSHGPSSYNEQFF. The CDR3 DNA follows: TGTGCCAGCAGCCACGGGCCAAGCTCCTACAATGAGCAGTTCTTC. The V call is TRBV7-3, the J call TRBJ2-1; D is unclear. V was shortened by 5 bases and J by 0 bases, with 11 bases between the two germline ends. The CDR3 extends over 15 amino acids. The V gene's germline CDR1 is SGHTA and CDR2 FQGTGA.

This chain uses TRBV9 with TRBJ2-1; D is unclear. Germline V gives CDR1 SGDLS, CDR2 YYNGEE. V shed 3 bases and J shed 0 bases, with 7 bases lying between them. CDR3 length: 14 residues. The CDR3 nucleotides read TGTGCCAGCAGCGCCCGGAGCTCCTACAATGAGCAGTTCTTC. It encodes CASSARSSYNEQFF.

V gene TRBV19 combines with J gene TRBJ2-7; 8 nucleotides match TRBD2. The CDR3 contains 13 residues. CDR1 and CDR2 (germline): LNHDA, SQIVND (reference sequence). V lost 5 bases, J lost 4 bases, and 4 bases stayed unmatched. The CDR3 region is CASSERESYEQYF. The CDR3 coding sequence is TGTGCCAGTAGTGAGCGGGAGAGTTACGAGCAGTACTTC.

The V call is TRBV11-3, the J call TRBJ2-1; D remains ambiguous. V lost 3 bases and J 8 bases, leaving 5 bases between the germline ends. CDR3 size: 11 residues. Germline V gives CDR1 SGHNT, CDR2 YENEEA. CDR3 residues: CASSLTDEQFF. The CDR3 bases are TGTGCCAGCAGCTTGACGGATGAGCAGTTCTTC.

This clone has just one count. CDR3 in amino acids: CSVDTVEGSARGTQYF. The CDR3 DNA reads TGCAGCGTTGATACCGTTGAGGGGTCGGCGCGGGGGACCCAGTACTTC. This chain links TRBV29-1 with TRBJ2-5; possible D gene TRBD2, 6 bases. The germline V and J ends were trimmed by 3 bases and 7 bases, with 24 bases remaining between them. The germline gives CDR1 SQVTM, CDR2 ANQGSEA. The CDR3 is 16 amino acids.

The chain joins TRBV6-5 to TRBJ1-2; D remains ambiguous. There are 15 residues in the CDR3. Germline V gives CDR1 MNHEY, CDR2 SVGAGI. Trimming took 5 bases from V and 6 from J, leaving 19 bases between them. The CDR3 loop is CASSPRGPYPHGYTF. The CDR3 DNA reads as TGTGCCAGCAGTCCCCGCGGGCCCTATCCCCATGGCTACACCTTC.

The rearrangement joins TRBV14 to TRBJ2-1; D perhaps matches TRBD1 (6 bases). V lost 4 bases and J lost 8, with 12 bases in between. This CDR3 has 13 residues. Germline V gene lookup returns CDR1 SGHDN and CDR2 FVKESK. The CDR3 sequence is CASSRRKGDEQFF. DNA of the CDR3: TGTGCCAGCAGCCGCAGGAAGGGGGATGAGCAGTTCTTC. The whole variable domain, filled in from reference TRBV14 and TRBJ2-1, reads EAGVTQFPSHSVIEKGQTVTLRCDPISGHDNLYWYRRVMGKEIKFLLHFVKESKQDESGMPNNRFLAERTGGTYSTLKVQPAELEDSGVYFCASSRRKGDEQFFGPGTRLTVL.

This clone has more than one count but fewer than ten. V is TRBV6-5 and J is TRBJ1-2; 8 nucleotides agree with TRBD1. V was clipped by 7 bases and J by 6 bases; unmatched bases: 7. The CDR3 length is 13 residues. CDR1 is MNHEY and CDR2 is SVGAGI in the germline V gene. CDR3 residues: CASTLDRGHGYTF. In nucleotides, the CDR3 is TGTGCCAGCACCCTCGACAGGGGACATGGCTACACCTTC.

CDR3 bases: TGTGCCAGCAGCCCACGATATTTGGGCGGCAATGAGCAGTTCTTC. Translated, it gives CASSPRYLGGNEQFF. The J gene is TRBJ2-1, the V gene TRBV7-8; the D is unclear. Trimming removed 5 bases at V and 6 bases at J, with 17 bases between. The CDR3 has 15 amino acids. The germline V gene encodes CDR1 SGHVS and CDR2 FQNEAQ.

The rearrangement joins TRBV7-9 to TRBJ2-1; 14 nucleotides line up with TRBD2. Per the germline V gene, CDR1 is SEHNR and CDR2 is FQNEAQ (reference sequence). The V and J ends lost 5 bases and 5 bases, in that order; junction bases with no gene match: 8. CDR3 length: 17 residues. The CDR3, as DNA: TGTGCCAGCAGCGCCCGACTAGCGGGAGGGCCAAACAATGAGCAGTTCTTC. It yields the protein CASSARLAGGPNNEQFF.

The chain combines TRBV6-1 with TRBJ2-1; TRBD2 agrees at 7 bases. Germline V gene sequence: CDR1 MNHNS, CDR2 SASEGT. The CDR3 totals 18 residues. J gave up 1 base and V 3 bases, and 12 bases lay outside the gene matches. Here the CDR3 DNA reads TGTGCCAGCAGTGAGGTTCGCTTACTAGCGAGATCCTACAATGAGCAGTTCTTC. Its translation is CASSEVRLLARSYNEQFF.

This chain uses TRBV11-3 with TRBJ2-1; TRBD2 agrees at 7 bases. The V segment lost 5 bases and the J segment 5 bases; nucleotides outside the gene matches: 12. Per the germline V gene, CDR1 is SGHNT and CDR2 is YENEEA. The CDR3 sequence is 16 residues long. Here the CDR3 reads CASSPEPGGLNNEQFF. CDR3 DNA: TGTGCCAGCAGCCCCGAACCGGGGGGTTTGAACAATGAGCAGTTCTTC.

This clone showed up many times. CDR3 protein: CASSYSGAAFF. The CDR3 DNA is TGTGCCAGCAGTTACAGCGGGGCAGCTTTCTTT. This chain joins TRBV6-5 and TRBJ1-1; maybe TRBD1 (5 bases). Germline CDR1 MNHEY, CDR2 SVGAGI. The V end was cut by 2 bases, the J end by 10 bases, with 8 bases between. The length of the CDR3 is 11 residues.